Presented here are 11 T cell receptor beta chains from one specimen sequenced in a study of blood T cell repertoires in COVID-19. Clones were read by immunoSEQ multiplex PCR, and TCRdb kept only the in-frame ones, dropping some. The top ten clones hold approximately 2.6% of a sample with some 65,000 clones, under 95% of them seen once. The sample comprised peripheral blood. These receptors all come from a man in his sixties or seventies with active COVID-19.

The V call is TRBV5-4, the J call TRBJ1-5, with D possibly being TRBD1 (5 bases). Trimming removed 1 base from V and 2 bases from J, with 7 bases in between. CDR3 length: 14 residues. Germline-derived CDR1 and CDR2 are SGHNT and YYREEE (reference sequence). The CDR3 sequence: CASSLRGGNQPQHF. In nucleotides, the CDR3 is TGTGCCAGCAGCTTGAGGGGCGGCAATCAGCCCCAGCATTTT.

J is TRBJ2-1 and V is TRBV3-1 (or the pseudogene TRBV3-2); the match to TRBD2 covers 13 bases. This CDR3 has 15 amino acids. The V gene's germline CDR1 is LGHDT and CDR2 YNNKEL (reference sequence). The ends lost 3 bases at V and 9 bases at J; junction bases unmatched: 5. The chain's CDR3 is CASSQPGLAGIEQFF. The CDR3 DNA is TGTGCCAGCAGCCAGCCGGGACTAGCGGGGATTGAGCAGTTCTTC.

The chain links TRBV6-5 to TRBJ1-1, with 12 bases matching TRBD1. CDR1 and CDR2 from the germline V gene are MNHEY and SVGAGI. The CDR3 has 16 amino acids. The V and J ends lost 0 bases and 6 bases, in that order; junction bases with no gene match: 5. CDR3 bases: TGTGCCAGCAGTTACTCGGGGACAGGGGGCGTCTCTGAAGCTTTCTTT. This encodes CASSYSGTGGVSEAFF.

The chain joins TRBV5-1 to TRBJ1-1, with a tentative D call TRBD1 (6 bases). The CDR3 sequence is 14 residues long. The ends were cut back, 3 bases at V and 4 bases at J, with 13 bases in the middle. CDR1 is SGHRS, CDR2 YFSETQ, per germline. This CDR3 reads CASSSGQPSTEAFF. The CDR3, as DNA: TGCGCCAGCAGCTCTGGACAGCCTAGCACTGAAGCTTTCTTT.

This chain uses TRBV5-1 with TRBJ2-2; maybe TRBD2 (5 bases). The germline CDR1 and CDR2 sequences are SGHRS and YFSETQ. Trimming shortened V by 4 bases and J by 3 bases, and 10 bases separated the two germline ends. The CDR3 is 14 residues long. The CDR3 protein is CASSPLVDTGELFF. The CDR3 bases are TGCGCCAGCAGCCCACTAGTTGACACCGGGGAGCTGTTTTTT.

V and J are TRBV19 and TRBJ2-2; 7 bases are a match to TRBD2. The CDR3 has 17 residues. The J segment lost 0 bases and the V segment lost 6 bases, leaving 10 bases of the junction unmatched. Looked up from germline, CDR1 is LNHDA and CDR2 is SQIVND (reference sequence). This CDR3 is CASRTPHLAANTGELFF. CDR3 nucleotide sequence: TGTGCCAGTAGGACCCCTCATCTAGCGGCGAACACCGGGGAGCTGTTTTTT.

The V gene is TRBV12-3 or TRBV12-4, the J gene TRBJ1-1; TRBD1 is a possible D gene (6 bases). Deletions cut 4 bases from V and 1 base from J, with 7 bases between. This CDR3 comprises 13 residues. CDR3 nucleotide sequence: TGTGCCAGCAGTTCGACAGGGAACACTGAAGCTTTCTTT. Protein product: CASSSTGNTEAFF.

The rearrangement uses TRBV18 and TRBJ1-1; D unresolved. The CDR3 length is 14 residues. V lost 1 base and J 1 base, leaving 7 bases between the germline ends. In germline, CDR1 is KGHSH, CDR2 LQKENI. CDR3 residues: CASSPLTGNTEAFF. In nucleotides, the CDR3 is TGTGCCAGCTCACCACTAACGGGGAACACTGAAGCTTTCTTT.

This chain links TRBV10-3 with TRBJ1-3, with D unclear. V was trimmed by 10 bases and J by 2 bases, leaving 9 bases between them. Germline CDR1 ENHRY, CDR2 SYGVKD. This CDR3 spans 12 amino acids. The DNA of the CDR3 is TGTGCCACACAGATTCCTGGAAACACCATATATTTT. This encodes CATQIPGNTIYF.

The V and J genes are TRBV2 and TRBJ2-7; D is possibly TRBD1 (6 bases). The germline gives CDR1 SNHLY, CDR2 FYNNEI. V was clipped by 7 bases and J by 2 bases, with 12 bases between them. The CDR3 loop spans 13 amino acids. CDR3 in DNA: TGTGCCAGCAATCCGCAGGGGACCTACGAGCAGTACGTC. This encodes CASNPQGTYEQYV.

This chain connects TRBV5-1 to TRBJ2-2; perhaps TRBD1 as D (6 bases). Germline loops: CDR1 SGHRS, CDR2 YFSETQ. This CDR3 comprises 14 residues. Deletions cut 6 bases from V and 3 bases from J, with 12 bases between. CDR3 sequence (DNA): TGCGCCAGCACGAGGGGACAAGACACCGGGGAGCTGTTTTTT. Translated: CASTRGQDTGELFF.